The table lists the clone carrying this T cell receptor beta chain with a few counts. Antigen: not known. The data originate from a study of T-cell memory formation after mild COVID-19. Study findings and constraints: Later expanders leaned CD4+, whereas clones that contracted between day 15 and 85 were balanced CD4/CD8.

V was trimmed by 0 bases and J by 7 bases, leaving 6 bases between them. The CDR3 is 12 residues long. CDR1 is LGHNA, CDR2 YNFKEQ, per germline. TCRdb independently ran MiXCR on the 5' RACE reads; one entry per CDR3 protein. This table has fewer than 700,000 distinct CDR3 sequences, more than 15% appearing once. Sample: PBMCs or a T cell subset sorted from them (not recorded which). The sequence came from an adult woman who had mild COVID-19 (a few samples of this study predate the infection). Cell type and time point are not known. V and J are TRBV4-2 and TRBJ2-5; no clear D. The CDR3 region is CASSQEAGTQYF. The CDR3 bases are TGTGCCAGCAGCCAAGAAGCCGGGACCCAGTACTTC.